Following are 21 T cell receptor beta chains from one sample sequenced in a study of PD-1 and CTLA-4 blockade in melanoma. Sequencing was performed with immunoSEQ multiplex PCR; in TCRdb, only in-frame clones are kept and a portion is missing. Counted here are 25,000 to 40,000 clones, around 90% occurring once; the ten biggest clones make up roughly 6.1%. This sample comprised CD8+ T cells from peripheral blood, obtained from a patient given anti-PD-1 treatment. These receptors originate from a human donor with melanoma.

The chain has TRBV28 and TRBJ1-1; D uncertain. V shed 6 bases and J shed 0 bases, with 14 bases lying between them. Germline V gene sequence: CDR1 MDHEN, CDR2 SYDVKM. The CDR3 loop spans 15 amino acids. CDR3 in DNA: TGTGCCAGCAGCCGGAGTGGGTTCATGAACACTGAAGCTTTCTTT. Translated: CASSRSGFMNTEAFF.

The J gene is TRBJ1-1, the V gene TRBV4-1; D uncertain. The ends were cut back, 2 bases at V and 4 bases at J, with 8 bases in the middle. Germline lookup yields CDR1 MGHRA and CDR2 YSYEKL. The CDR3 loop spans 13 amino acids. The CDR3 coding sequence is TGCGCCAGCAGCCAAACAGACTCCACTGAAGCTTTCTTT. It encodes CASSQTDSTEAFF.

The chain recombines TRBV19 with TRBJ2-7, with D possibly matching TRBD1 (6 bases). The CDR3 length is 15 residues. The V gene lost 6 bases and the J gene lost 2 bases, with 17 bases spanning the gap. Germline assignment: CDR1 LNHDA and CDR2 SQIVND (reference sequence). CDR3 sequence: CASSLRGTLAYEQYF. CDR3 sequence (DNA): TGTGCCAGTAGCTTAAGAGGGACACTTGCCTACGAGCAGTACTTC.

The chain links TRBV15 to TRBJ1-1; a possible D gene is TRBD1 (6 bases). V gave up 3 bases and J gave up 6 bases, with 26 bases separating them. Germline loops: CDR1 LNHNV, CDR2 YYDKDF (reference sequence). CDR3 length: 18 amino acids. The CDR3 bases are TGTGCCACCAGCAGGTACGGTCACCTGGACAGCGGAGACTCTGAAGCTTTCTTT. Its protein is CATSRYGHLDSGDSEAFF. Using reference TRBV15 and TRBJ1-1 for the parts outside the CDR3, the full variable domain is DAMVIQNPRYQVTQFGKPVTLSCSQTLNHNVMYWYQQKSSQAPKLLFHYYDKDFNNEADTPDNFQSRRPNTSFCFLDIRSPGLGDTAMYLCATSRYGHLDSGDSEAFFGQGTRLTVV.

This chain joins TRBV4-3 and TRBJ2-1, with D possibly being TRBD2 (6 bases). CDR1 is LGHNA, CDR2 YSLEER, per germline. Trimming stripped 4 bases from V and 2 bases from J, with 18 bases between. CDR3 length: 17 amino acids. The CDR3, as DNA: TGCGCCAGCAGCCCGACCCTCCCGGGGGTGGCCTACAATGAGCAGTTCTTC. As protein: CASSPTLPGVAYNEQFF.

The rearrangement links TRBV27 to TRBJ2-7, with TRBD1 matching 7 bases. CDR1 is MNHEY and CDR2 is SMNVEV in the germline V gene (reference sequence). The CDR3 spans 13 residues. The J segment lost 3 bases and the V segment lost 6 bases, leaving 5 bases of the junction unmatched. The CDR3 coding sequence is TGTGCCAGCAGGATGACAGGGAACTACGAGCAGTACTTC. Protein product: CASRMTGNYEQYF.

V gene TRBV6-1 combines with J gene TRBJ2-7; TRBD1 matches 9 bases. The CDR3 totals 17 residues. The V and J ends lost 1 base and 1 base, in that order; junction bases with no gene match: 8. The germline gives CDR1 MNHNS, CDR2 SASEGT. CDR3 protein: CASSEGPYDRGSYEQYF. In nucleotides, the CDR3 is TGTGCCAGCAGTGAAGGTCCCTACGACAGGGGGTCCTACGAGCAGTACTTC.

The DNA for the CDR3 is TGTGCCAGCAGCTTAGGCGGCGGGGGGAACTCCTACGAGCAGTACTTC. Translated, it gives CASSLGGGGNSYEQYF. The chain carries TRBV11-2 and TRBJ2-7; 8 nucleotides agree with TRBD2. V trimming: 1 base; J trimming: 0 bases; junction bases outside the gene matches: 5. CDR3 length: 16 amino acids. Germline CDR1 is SGHAT and CDR2 is FQNNGV. Complete variable domain (other parts from reference TRBV11-2 and TRBJ2-7): EAGVAQSPRYKIIEKRQSVAFWCNPISGHATLYWYQQILGQGPKLLIQFQNNGVVDDSQLPKDRFSAERLKGVDSTLKIQPAKLEDSAVYLCASSLGGGGNSYEQYFGPGTRLTVT.

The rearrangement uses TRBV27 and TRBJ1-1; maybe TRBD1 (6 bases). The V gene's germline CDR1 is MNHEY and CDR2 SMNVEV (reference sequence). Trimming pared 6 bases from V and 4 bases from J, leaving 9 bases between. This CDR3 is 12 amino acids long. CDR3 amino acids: CASRGGGTEAFF. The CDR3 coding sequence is TGTGCCAGCAGGGGAGGGGGCACTGAAGCTTTCTTT.

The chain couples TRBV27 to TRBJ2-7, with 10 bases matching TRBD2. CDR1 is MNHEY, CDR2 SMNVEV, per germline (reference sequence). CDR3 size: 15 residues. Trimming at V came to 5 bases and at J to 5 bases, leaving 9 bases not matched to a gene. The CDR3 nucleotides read TGTGCCAGCAGTCTAGGGGCTAGCGGGGGAAACGAGCAGTACTTC. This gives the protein CASSLGASGGNEQYF.

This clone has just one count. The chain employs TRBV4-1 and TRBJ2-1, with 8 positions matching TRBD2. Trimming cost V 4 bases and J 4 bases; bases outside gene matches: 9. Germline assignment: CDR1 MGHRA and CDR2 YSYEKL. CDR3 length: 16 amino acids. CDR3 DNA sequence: TGCGCCAGCAGCCGCTTAGGACTAGCAGGGTACAATGAGCAGTTCTTC. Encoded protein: CASSRLGLAGYNEQFF.

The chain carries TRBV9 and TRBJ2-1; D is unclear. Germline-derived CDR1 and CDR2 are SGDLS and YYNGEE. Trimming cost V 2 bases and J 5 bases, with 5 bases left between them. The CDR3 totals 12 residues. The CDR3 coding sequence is TGTGCCAGCAGCGTTCTAGACAATGAGCAGTTCTTC. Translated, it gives CASSVLDNEQFF.

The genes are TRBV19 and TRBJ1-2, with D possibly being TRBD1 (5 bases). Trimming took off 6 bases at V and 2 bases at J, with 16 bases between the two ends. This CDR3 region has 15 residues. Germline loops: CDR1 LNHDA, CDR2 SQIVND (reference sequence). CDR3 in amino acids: CASSSAGTVNYGYTF. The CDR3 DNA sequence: TGTGCCAGTAGCTCCGCAGGGACGGTGAACTATGGCTACACCTTC.

CDR3 amino acids: CASSFYPRDGLYEQYF. CDR3 DNA: TGTGCCAGCAGCTTCTACCCCCGGGACGGGCTCTACGAGCAGTACTTC. This chain uses TRBV7-9 with TRBJ2-7; D is perhaps TRBD1 or TRBD2 (5 bases each). The CDR3 runs 16 residues. Germline lookup yields CDR1 SEHNR and CDR2 FQNEAQ (reference sequence). Trimming cost V 3 bases and J 3 bases, with 18 bases left between them. The complete variable domain, with remaining parts taken from reference TRBV7-9 and TRBJ2-7, reads DTGVSQNPRHKITKRGQNVTFRCDPISEHNRLYWYRQTLGQGPEFLTYFQNEAQLEKSRLLSDRFSAERPKGSFSTLEIQRTEQGDSAMYLCASSFYPRDGLYEQYFGPGTRLTVT.

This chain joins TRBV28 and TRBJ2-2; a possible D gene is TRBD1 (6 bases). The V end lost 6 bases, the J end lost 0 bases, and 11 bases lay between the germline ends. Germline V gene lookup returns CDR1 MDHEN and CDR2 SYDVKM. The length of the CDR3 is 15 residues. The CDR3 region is CASRTGQANTGELFF. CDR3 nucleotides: TGTGCCAGCAGGACGGGACAAGCGAACACCGGGGAGCTGTTTTTT.

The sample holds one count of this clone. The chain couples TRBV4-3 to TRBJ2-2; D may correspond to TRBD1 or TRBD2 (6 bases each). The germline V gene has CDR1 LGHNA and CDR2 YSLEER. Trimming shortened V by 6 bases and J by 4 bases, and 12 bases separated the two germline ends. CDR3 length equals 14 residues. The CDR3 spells CASRSGARTGELFF. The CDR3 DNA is TGCGCCAGCAGATCGGGGGCACGCACCGGGGAGCTGTTTTTT.

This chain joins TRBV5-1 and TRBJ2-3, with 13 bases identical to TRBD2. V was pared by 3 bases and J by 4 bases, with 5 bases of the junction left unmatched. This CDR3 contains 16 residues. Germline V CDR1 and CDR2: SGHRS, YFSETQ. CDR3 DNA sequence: TGCGCCAGCAGCTCTACTAGCGGGGGGGTCGCAGATACGCAGTATTTT. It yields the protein CASSSTSGGVADTQYF.

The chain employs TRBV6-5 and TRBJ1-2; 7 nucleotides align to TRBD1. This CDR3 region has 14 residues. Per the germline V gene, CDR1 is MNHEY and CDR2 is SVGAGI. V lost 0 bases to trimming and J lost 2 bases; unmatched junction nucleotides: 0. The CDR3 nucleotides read TGTGCCAGCAGTTACTCGACAGGGAACTATGGCTACACCTTC. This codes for CASSYSTGNYGYTF.

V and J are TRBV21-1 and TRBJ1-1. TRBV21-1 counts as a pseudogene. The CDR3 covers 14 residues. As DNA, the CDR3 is TGTGCCAGCAGCAAAGAGGGTGACAACACTGAAGCTTTCTTT. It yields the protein CASSKEGDNTEAFF.

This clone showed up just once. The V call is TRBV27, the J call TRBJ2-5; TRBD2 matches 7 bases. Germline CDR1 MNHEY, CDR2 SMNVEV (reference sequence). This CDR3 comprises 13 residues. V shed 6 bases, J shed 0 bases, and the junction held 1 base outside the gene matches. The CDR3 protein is CASRGGYQETQYF. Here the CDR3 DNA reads TGTGCCAGCAGGGGGGGGTACCAAGAGACCCAGTACTTC.

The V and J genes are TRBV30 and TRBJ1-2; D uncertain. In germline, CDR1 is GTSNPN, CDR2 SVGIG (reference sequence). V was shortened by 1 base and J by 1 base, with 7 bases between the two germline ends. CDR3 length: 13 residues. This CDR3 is CAWSDTLNYGYTF. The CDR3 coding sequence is TGTGCCTGGAGTGACACCCTTAACTATGGCTACACCTTC.